The 16 T cell receptor beta chains below were found in one sample sequenced in a study of read filtering for tumor transcriptome and immune sequencing. Molecular barcoded adaptors covering alpha/delta and beta/gamma chains were used on roughly 400 ng RNA. TCRdb re-called the reads with MiXCR, one entry per CDR3 protein. The table records roughly 130,000 distinct CDR3 sequences, over 10% of them present only once. The sample consisted of a population of CD138-negative cells sorted from bone marrow. The source of these receptors is a donor at least 40 years old with multiple myeloma.

Ten or more counts support this clonotype. The chain couples TRBV12-3 or TRBV12-4 to TRBJ2-1; 12 bases align to TRBD2. V lost 6 bases and J lost 0; bases outside the gene matches: 3. CDR3 length: 16 amino acids. The CDR3 DNA reads TGTGCCAGCAGAACTAGCGGGGGGAGCTCCTACAATGAGCAGTTCTTC. It codes for CASRTSGGSSYNEQFF.

There are many counts of this clonotype. This chain connects TRBV10-3 to TRBJ2-1; possibly TRBD1 for D (6 bases). This CDR3 has 14 amino acids. Trimming removed 5 bases at V and 5 bases at J, with 13 bases between. The V gene's germline CDR1 is ENHRY and CDR2 SYGVKD. The CDR3 sequence: CAISLTGNNNEQFF. The CDR3 region has the DNA TGTGCCATCAGTTTAACAGGGAATAACAATGAGCAGTTCTTC.

This clonotype was picked up many times. This chain joins TRBV7-8 and TRBJ1-1; D is uncertain. The CDR3 is 13 residues long. V dropped 8 bases and J dropped 1 base, with 11 bases sitting between them. CDR1 is SGHVS and CDR2 is FQNEAQ in the germline V gene. DNA for the CDR3: TGTGCCAGCGGGAGCACCCAGAACACTGAAGCTTTCTTT. As protein: CASGSTQNTEAFF.

Comment on this clonotype: It differs at one base from a far larger clone, so likely a read error. The V call is TRBV11-1, the J call TRBJ1-6, with a possible D match to TRBD1 (5 bases). Germline assignment: CDR1 SGHAT and CDR2 FQDESV (reference sequence). V was cut by 1 base and J by 9 bases, with 13 bases left in between. CDR3 length: 15 residues. CDR3 region: CASSLDRRDLSPLHF. DNA for the CDR3: TGTGCCAGCAGCTTAGACCGCAGGGATCTTTCACCCCTCCACTTT.

Remarks on this clonotype: A read error may explain this, as a much larger clone is one base away. Without the conserved terminal phenylalanine or tryptophan, this CDR3 likely stems from a read error. The chain combines TRBV6-6 with TRBJ2-2; D ambiguous. CDR1 is MNHNY and CDR2 is SVGAGI in the germline V gene (reference sequence). With 0 bases removed from V and 6 bases from J, the gap between germline ends came to 8 bases. The CDR3 has 14 amino acids. The CDR3 spells CASSYSAHAGELFL. DNA for the CDR3: TGTGCCAGCAGTTACTCGGCCCACGCCGGGGAGCTGTTTCTT.

The sample holds many counts of this clonotype. The chain couples TRBV20-1 to TRBJ2-5; D not certain. In germline, CDR1 is DFQATT, CDR2 SNEGSKA (reference sequence). The CDR3 runs to 10 residues. Trimming took off 4 bases at V and 3 bases at J, with 3 bases between the two ends. CDR3 nucleotide sequence: TGCAGTGCTAACGAAGAGACCCAGTACTTC. Amino acids: CSANEETQYF.

Remarks on this clonotype: The likely explanation is a read error, given a far larger clone one base away. DNA of the CDR3: TGTGCCAGCAGCGCCGGGACAGGGGAAACCCACAATGAGCAGTTCTTC. Its protein is CASSAGTGETHNEQFF. The chain has TRBV11-2 and TRBJ2-1, with 10 nucleotides matching TRBD1. CDR1 is SGHAT, CDR2 FQNNGV, per germline. The J segment lost 5 bases and the V segment lost 5 bases, leaving 9 bases of the junction unmatched. The CDR3 spans 16 residues.

To note about this clonotype: A much larger clone lies a single base off, so this may be a read error. This chain uses TRBV29-1 with TRBJ2-5; the D gene is possibly TRBD1 (5 bases). The CDR3 is 14 amino acids. CDR1 and CDR2 from the germline V gene are SQVTM and ANQGSEA. CDR3 bases: TGCAGCGTTGTCAGACAGTACCAACAAGAGACCCAGTGCTTC. It yields the protein CSVVRQYQQETQCF.

Note on this clonotype: Because the CDR3 is missing its conserved closing phenylalanine or tryptophan, this is likely a read error. The V call is TRBV20-1, the J call TRBJ2-3; a possible D gene is TRBD2 (6 bases). Germline V gene lookup returns CDR1 DFQATT and CDR2 SNEGSKA (reference sequence). This CDR3 region has 14 residues. This CDR3 is CRARAGPITDTQYS. In DNA, the CDR3 is TGCAGAGCTAGGGCGGGACCGATCACAGATACGCAGTATTCT.

In its sample, this clonotype was seen a few times. The V gene is TRBV5-6, the J gene TRBJ2-1; a weak D match, TRBD2 (7 bases). Germline CDR1 SGHDT, CDR2 YYEEEE. V gave up 7 bases and J gave up 7 bases, with 15 bases separating them. The CDR3 spans 13 residues. The CDR3 DNA follows: TGTGCCAGCCGCCTCGCGGGGGCGAATGAGCAGTTCTTC. It codes for CASRLAGANEQFF.

This clonotype was seen repeatedly, ten times or more. The V and J genes are TRBV12-3 or TRBV12-4 and TRBJ2-3; the D gene is possibly TRBD2 (5 bases). The V end lost 5 bases, the J end lost 0 bases, and 18 bases lay between the germline ends. The CDR3 has 17 amino acids. CDR3 in amino acids: CASSGLYGIHSTDTQYF. CDR3 in DNA: TGTGCCAGCAGTGGACTCTACGGAATCCATAGCACAGATACGCAGTATTTT.

V is TRBV2 and J is TRBJ2-7; perhaps TRBD2 as D (6 bases). Germline CDR1 and CDR2: SNHLY and FYNNEI. This CDR3 has 14 residues. Trimming removed 6 bases at V and 0 bases at J, with 12 bases between. CDR3 sequence: CASSGLSNSYEQYF. The CDR3 DNA reads TGTGCCAGCAGCGGACTATCCAACTCCTACGAGCAGTACTTC.

A note on this clonotype: Possible read error: a much larger clone is one base away. The chain has TRBV29-1 and TRBJ2-1; maybe TRBD2 (7 bases). Germline-derived CDR1 and CDR2 are SQVTM and ANQGSEA. Trimming shortened V by 7 bases and J by 0 bases, and 25 bases separated the two germline ends. The CDR3 loop spans 18 amino acids. The CDR3 DNA is TGCAGCGCCCTCCCCGGGCGGGGGCGTCTTAACTCCTACAATGAGCAGTTCTTC. It encodes CSALPGRGRLNSYNEQFF.

This clonotype was seen repeatedly, ten times or more. An end of the junction differs from the germline gene, which may be a read error. The CDR3 coding sequence is TGTGCCAGCAGCTCCGGGACTAGCGGATACGAGCAGTACTTC. Amino acid sequence: CASSSGTSGYEQYF. This chain uses TRBV5-1 with TRBJ2-7; 11 bases are a match to TRBD2. Germline-derived CDR1 and CDR2 are SGHRS and YFSETQ. There are 14 residues in the CDR3.

This clonotype was detected ten times or more. This chain connects TRBV14 to TRBJ2-1, with TRBD1 matching over 9 bases. After removal of 6 bases from V and 10 bases from J, the junction contained 13 bases not matched to a gene. The CDR3 totals 15 residues. Germline values: CDR1 SGHDN, CDR2 FVKESK. The CDR3 spells CASRETGGLLSEQFF. CDR3 coding DNA: TGTGCCAGCAGAGAGACAGGGGGTCTGTTAAGCGAGCAGTTCTTC.

This clonotype was seen many times. Just one base apart from a much larger clone, this may be a read error. The CDR3 carries no conserved terminal phenylalanine or tryptophan, so it likely arises from a read error. V is TRBV7-2 and J is TRBJ2-1; possibly TRBD2 for D (6 bases). Germline V gene sequence: CDR1 SGHTA, CDR2 FQGNSA. Trimming removed 1 base at V and 12 bases at J, with 19 bases between. CDR3 length: 15 amino acids. The CDR3 loop reads CASSLGGGTAMRQFL. The CDR3, as DNA: TGTGCCAGCAGCTTAGGAGGCGGGACCGCGATGCGGCAGTTCCTC.